This section outlines one T cell receptor (beta chain) sequence together with its context. Its antigen remains unknown. This specimen belongs to a study of T cell responses to AZD1222 COVID-19 vaccine. Whole-study results and caveats: Clonal diversity was possibly underestimated, and the donors were mostly white British, with more females.

The protocol was immunoSEQ multiplex PCR, while the TCRdb copy is restricted to in-frame clones and leaves out a portion. This table has about 120,000 clones, 88% appearing once. V lost 11 bases to trimming and J lost 3 bases, with 14 bases between them. The CDR3 consists of 13 residues. Per the germline V gene, CDR1 is SEHNR and CDR2 is FQNEAQ (reference sequence). The chain is built from TRBV7-9 and TRBJ1-3; the D gene is possibly TRBD1 (6 bases). This sequence originates from an adult who received the AZD1222 COVID-19 vaccine. Sequencing was performed on peripheral blood, taken 28 days after the second AZD1222 dose. CDR3 in DNA: TGTGCCGGATCGACAGGTTATGGAAACACCATATATTTT. This codes for CAGSTGYGNTIYF. The whole variable domain, filled in from reference TRBV7-9 and TRBJ1-3, reads DTGVSQNPRHKITKRGQNVTFRCDPISEHNRLYWYRQTLGQGPEFLTYFQNEAQLEKSRLLSDRFSAERPKGSFSTLEIQRTEQGDSAMYLCAGSTGYGNTIYFGEGSWLTVV.